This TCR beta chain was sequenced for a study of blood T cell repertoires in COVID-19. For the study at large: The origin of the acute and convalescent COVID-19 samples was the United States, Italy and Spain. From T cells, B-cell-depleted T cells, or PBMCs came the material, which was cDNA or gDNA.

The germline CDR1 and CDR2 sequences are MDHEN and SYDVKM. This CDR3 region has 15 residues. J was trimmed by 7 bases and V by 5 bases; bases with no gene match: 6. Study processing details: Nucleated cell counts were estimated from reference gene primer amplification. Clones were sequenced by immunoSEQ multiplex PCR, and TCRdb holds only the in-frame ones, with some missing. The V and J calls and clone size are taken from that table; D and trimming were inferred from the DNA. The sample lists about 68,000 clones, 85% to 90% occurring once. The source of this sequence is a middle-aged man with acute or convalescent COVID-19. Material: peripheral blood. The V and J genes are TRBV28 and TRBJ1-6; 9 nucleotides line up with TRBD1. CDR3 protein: CASSLRDRVNSPLHF. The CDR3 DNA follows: TGTGCCAGCAGTCTCCGGGACAGGGTAAATTCACCCCTCCACTTT. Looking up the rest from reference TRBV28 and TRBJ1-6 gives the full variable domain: DVKVTQSSRYLVKRTGEKVFLECVQDMDHENMFWYRQDPGLGLRLIYFSYDVKMKEKGDIPEGYSVSREKKERFSLILESASTNQTSMYLCASSLRDRVNSPLHFGNGTRLTVT.